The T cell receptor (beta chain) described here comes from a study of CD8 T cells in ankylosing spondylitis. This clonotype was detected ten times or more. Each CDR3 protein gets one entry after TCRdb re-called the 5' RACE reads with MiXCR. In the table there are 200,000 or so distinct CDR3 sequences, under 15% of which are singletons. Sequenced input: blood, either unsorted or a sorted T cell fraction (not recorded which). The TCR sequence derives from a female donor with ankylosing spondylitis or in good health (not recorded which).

The CDR3 nucleotides read TGTGCCAGCAGCCCGGAGGTGAACACTGAAGCTTTCTTT. This gives the protein CASSPEVNTEAFF. The chain couples TRBV9 to TRBJ1-1; D is unclear. The CDR3 has 13 residues. Trimming stripped 4 bases from V and 0 bases from J, with 7 bases between. Germline V gives CDR1 SGDLS, CDR2 YYNGEE.